This is a list of T cell receptor beta chains from one sample in a study of post-analysis software for immune sequencing data. Each CDR3 protein is one row after TCRdb ran MiXCR on the PCR reads. The sample records about 820,000 distinct CDR3 sequences, roughly half being singletons. The sequenced sample was blood. The receptor source for this set is a girl between 5 and 17 years old with multiple sclerosis. CDR3s include the opening cysteine and the closing phenylalanine or tryptophan. Fields, in order: V gene, clone size, D gene, J gene, CDR3 protein, CDR3 DNA. The D gene is left open where the match is weak. Where a row states a size, it is once, few, many or the class of an expanded clone; other rows omit it.

>TRBV20-1|NA|TRBD1|TRBJ1-6
CSATRDRDSNSPLHF
TGCAGTGCTACCCGGGACAGGGATTCTAATTCACCCCTCCACTTT
>TRBV6-6|few|NA|TRBJ2-7
CASSYLRDFQEKYEQYF
TGTGCCAGCAGCTACCTACGGGACTTTCAGGAGAAATACGAGCAGTACTTC
>TRBV29-1|few|NA|TRBJ2-7
CSVTPWSSYEQYF
TGCAGCGTTACCCCCTGGAGCTCCTACGAGCAGTACTTC
>TRBV15|NA|NA|TRBJ2-7
CATSSPGRPYEQYF
TGTGCCACCAGCTCCCCGGGACGCCCCTACGAGCAGTACTTC
>TRBV14|NA|TRBD1|TRBJ1-1
CASRRGQTEAFF
TGTGCCAGCAGGAGGGGGCAAACTGAAGCTTTCTTT
>TRBV7-9|NA|NA|TRBJ2-1
CASVRGLLNDEQFF
TGTGCCAGCGTGAGAGGCCTACTTAACGATGAGCAGTTCTTC
>TRBV27|NA|NA|TRBJ2-7
CASSLTGLEQYF
TGTGCCAGCAGTTTGACGGGCCTCGAGCAGTACTTC
>TRBV6-4|NA|NA|TRBJ2-1
CASSDSTGGDEQFF
TGTGCCAGCAGTGACTCGACAGGAGGAGATGAGCAGTTCTTC
>TRBV7-8|NA|TRBD2|TRBJ2-1
CASSLAPRTSGYNEQFF
TGTGCCAGCAGCTTAGCCCCGCGGACTAGCGGATACAATGAGCAGTTCTTC
>TRBV10-2|once|TRBD1|TRBJ2-5
CANSDRDRGGETQYF
TGCGCCAACAGTGACCGGGACAGGGGCGGAGAGACCCAGTACTTC
>TRBV5-1|NA|TRBD1|TRBJ1-1
CASSREGALGEAFF
TGCGCCAGCAGCCGGGAGGGGGCTCTGGGTGAAGCTTTCTTT
>TRBV7-2|few|TRBD1|TRBJ2-5
CASRYGTGNQETQYF
TGTGCCAGCAGGTACGGGACAGGGAACCAAGAGACCCAGTACTTC
>TRBV3-1|NA|TRBD2|TRBJ2-5
CASSQPTTSGKRETQYF
TGTGCCAGCAGCCAACCTACTACTAGCGGCAAACGGGAGACCCAGTACTTC
>TRBV19|NA|NA|TRBJ2-4
CASSEDGAKNIQYF
TGTGCCAGTAGTGAGGACGGAGCCAAAAACATTCAGTACTTC
>TRBV20-1|once|NA|TRBJ1-2
CSARPSAGGGYTF
TGCAGTGCTAGACCCTCGGCGGGGGGTGGCTACACCTTC
>TRBV7-2|NA|TRBD2|TRBJ2-3
CASSSGGTSGSPRGYTQYF
TGTGCCAGCAGCTCAGGAGGTACTAGCGGGAGCCCCCGGGGCTATACGCAGTATTTT
>TRBV29-1|NA|TRBD2|TRBJ2-3
CSVVQRGDTDTQYF
TGCAGCGTTGTACAGCGGGGGGACACAGATACGCAGTATTTT
>TRBV18|few|NA|TRBJ2-1
CASSRPVAGYNEQFF
TGTGCCAGCTCACGCCCGGTTGCGGGCTACAATGAGCAGTTCTTC
>TRBV20-1|NA|TRBD2|TRBJ2-7
CSAKLAGGLYEQYF
TGCAGTGCCAAGCTAGCGGGAGGTCTCTACGAGCAGTACTTC
>TRBV7-2|NA|TRBD2|TRBJ2-7
CASSLYPTTSGASYEQYF
TGTGCCAGCAGCTTATACCCAACGACTAGCGGGGCCTCCTACGAGCAGTACTTC
>TRBV5-1|few|NA|TRBJ2-7
CASSYTYNSRGESVYEQYF
TGCGCCAGCAGCTATACCTATAATTCGAGAGGGGAATCGGTGTACGAGCAGTACTTC
>TRBV10-3|NA|TRBD2|TRBJ2-3
CAISDPHDGGRATDTQYF
TGTGCCATCAGTGATCCCCACGATGGCGGGAGGGCCACAGATACGCAGTATTTT
>TRBV19|once|TRBD2|TRBJ2-3
CASSLYSGSTDTQYF
TGTGCCAGTAGTCTCTATAGCGGGAGCACAGATACGCAGTATTTT
>TRBV29-1|NA|NA|TRBJ2-7
CSVLSGGVYEQYF
TGCAGCGTTTTATCAGGAGGGGTCTACGAGCAGTACTTC
>TRBV11-1|NA|NA|TRBJ2-3
CASSASQRDTQYF
TGTGCCAGCAGCGCCAGCCAGAGAGATACGCAGTATTTT
>TRBV28|NA|NA|TRBJ2-1
CASSSLGVSGVEQFF
TGTGCCAGCAGTTCACTAGGTGTATCCGGGGTTGAGCAGTTCTTC
>TRBV4-2|NA|TRBD2|TRBJ2-3
CASSQDSPMTSGIADTQYF
TGTGCCAGCAGCCAAGATTCTCCGATGACTAGCGGGATAGCAGATACGCAGTATTTT
>TRBV6-5|NA|NA|TRBJ2-7
CASSSPGRDYEQYF
TGTGCCAGCAGCTCCCCGGGCAGGGACTACGAGCAGTACTTC
>TRBV12-3/TRBV12-4|NA|NA|TRBJ2-5
CASRTATFQETQYF
TGTGCCAGCAGGACAGCGACGTTCCAAGAGACCCAGTACTTC
>TRBV29-1|NA|TRBD1|TRBJ2-1
CSVGDRGVHNEQFF
TGCAGCGTTGGTGACAGGGGTGTCCACAATGAGCAGTTCTTC
>TRBV11-2|few|NA|TRBJ2-7
CASSLAGWHEQYF
TGTGCCAGCAGCTTGGCGGGGTGGCACGAGCAGTACTTC
>TRBV20-1|few|NA|TRBJ2-1
CSARRAGNNEQFF
TGCAGTGCTAGGAGGGCAGGAAACAATGAGCAGTTCTTC
>TRBV7-2|NA|NA|TRBJ2-5
CASSLGRGRGFTYQETQYF
TGTGCCAGCAGCTTAGGTCGCGGCAGGGGCTTCACGTACCAAGAGACCCAGTACTTC
>TRBV5-1|few|TRBD2|TRBJ2-7
CASSRPAGVGEDEQYF
TGCGCCAGCAGCCGACCGGCGGGAGTAGGCGAAGACGAGCAGTACTTC
>TRBV29-1|NA|TRBD2|TRBJ2-3
CSVGLASTDTQYF
TGCAGCGTGGGACTAGCTAGCACAGATACGCAGTATTTT
>TRBV15|NA|NA|TRBJ2-6
CATSRDQLGAGANVRTF
TGTGCCACCAGCAGAGATCAGTTGGGGGCTGGGGCCAACGTCCGGACTTTC
>TRBV2|NA|TRBD2|TRBJ2-1
CASIRVAGLTNEQFF
TGTGCCAGCATTAGGGTAGCGGGGCTTACTAATGAGCAGTTCTTC